This entry features one T cell receptor (beta chain) sequence. Compared with germline, one end of the junction differs, possibly owing to a read error. This entry belongs to a study of T cell clonotyping in hematopoietic cell transplantation. This CDR3 has 14 residues. The germline V gene has CDR1 MGHRA and CDR2 YSYEKL. Method: immunoSEQ multiplex PCR; TCRdb's copy keeps in-frame clones and lacks some. The sample includes 11,000 to 15,000 clones, about three fifths of them seen just once. This TCR derives from a human donor who either received an allogeneic hematopoietic cell transplant for a myeloid malignancy or was a related donor (not recorded which). Some clones in this sample may be carry-over from other donors' samples. Sequencing used PBMCs. The chain combines TRBV4-1 with TRBJ2-7; TRBD2 aligns across 11 bases. In nucleotides, the CDR3 is TGCGCCAGCAGCCAAGTGACTAGCGGGACACCCCTCCACTTC. It specifies CASSQVTSGTPLHF.